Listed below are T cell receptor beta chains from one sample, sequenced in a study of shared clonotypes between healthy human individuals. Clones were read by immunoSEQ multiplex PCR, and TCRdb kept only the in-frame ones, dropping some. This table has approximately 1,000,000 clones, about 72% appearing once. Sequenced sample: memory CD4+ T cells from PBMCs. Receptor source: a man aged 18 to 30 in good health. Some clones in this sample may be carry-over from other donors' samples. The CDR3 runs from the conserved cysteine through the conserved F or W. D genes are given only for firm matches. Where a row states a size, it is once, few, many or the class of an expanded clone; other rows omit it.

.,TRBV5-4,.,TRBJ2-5,TGTGCCAGCAGCCAAGTGGGACTGCAAGAGACCCAGTACTTC,CASSQVGLQETQYF
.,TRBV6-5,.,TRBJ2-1,TGTGCCAGCAGCCACTTCGCTAGCGATGACAATGAGCAGTTCTTC,CASSHFASDDNEQFF
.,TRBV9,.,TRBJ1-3,TGTGCCAGCAGCGTAGGGGGGGAAACTGGAAACACCATATATTTT,CASSVGGETGNTIYF
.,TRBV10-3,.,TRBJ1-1,TGTGCCATCAGTGAGTCAATGGCCATATACCTCACTGAAGCTTTCTTT,CAISESMAIYLTEAFF
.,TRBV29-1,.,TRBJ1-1,TGCAGCGTTGATAAAGAAGGGATTGGGACCACTGAAGCTTTCTTT,CSVDKEGIGTTEAFF
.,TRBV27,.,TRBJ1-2,TGTGCCAGCAGTTTAACAGGCTACTATGGCTACACCTTC,CASSLTGYYGYTF
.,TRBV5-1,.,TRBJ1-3,TGCGCCAGCAGCTTGGGGGACACGAGCTCTGGAAACACCATATATTTT,CASSLGDTSSGNTIYF
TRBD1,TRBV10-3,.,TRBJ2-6,TGTGCCATCAGTCAGGGGGAGGCCAACGTCCTGACTTTC,CAISQGEANVLTF
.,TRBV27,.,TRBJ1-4,TGTGCCAGCAGTTCGCGGCCGACTCCGGGGAATGAAAAACTGTTTTTT,CASSSRPTPGNEKLFF
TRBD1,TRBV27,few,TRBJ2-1,TGTGCCAGCAGTCCGACAGGGTGGTACAATGAGCAGTTCTTC,CASSPTGWYNEQFF
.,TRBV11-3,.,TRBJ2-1,TGTGCCAGCAGCTCGGGGTGGGAAGAGCAGTTCTTC,CASSSGWEEQFF
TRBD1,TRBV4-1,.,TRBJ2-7,TGCGCCAGCAGCCAAGGGGACAGGAGCCCGTACTACGAGCAGTACTTC,CASSQGDRSPYYEQYF
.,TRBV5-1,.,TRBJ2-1,TGCGCCAGCAGCAACGGGACGGGAAAGTACAATGAGCAGTTCTTC,CASSNGTGKYNEQFF
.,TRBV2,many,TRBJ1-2,TGTGCCAGCAGTGAGCAGAGCTATGGCTACACCTTC,CASSEQSYGYTF
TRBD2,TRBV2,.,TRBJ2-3,TGTGCCAGCAGTGTCGCGGGAGGGACGGATACGCAGTATTTT,CASSVAGGTDTQYF
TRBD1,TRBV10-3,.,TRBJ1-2,TGTGCCACCTACGACAGGGGGGACTATGGCTACACCTTC,CATYDRGDYGYTF
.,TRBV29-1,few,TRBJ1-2,TGCAGCGCTACGGGTCGTGGCAGGGACTATGGCTACACCTTC,CSATGRGRDYGYTF
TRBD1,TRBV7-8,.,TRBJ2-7,TGTGCCAGCAGCTCGGACAGGGGAGACGAGCAGTACTTC,CASSSDRGDEQYF
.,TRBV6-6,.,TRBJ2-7,TGTGCCAGCAGTTACTCCAGGACAAGCTACGAGCAGTACTTC,CASSYSRTSYEQYF
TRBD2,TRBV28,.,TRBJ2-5,TGTGCCAGCAGTTTTCCGCGACAGGGACTAGCGGGAGGGCGACGAGAGACCCAGTACTTC,CASSFPRQGLAGGRRETQYF
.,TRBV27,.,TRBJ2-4,TGTGCCAGCAGTCCGGTTGGACTGATAGCCAAAAACATTCAGTACTTC,CASSPVGLIAKNIQYF
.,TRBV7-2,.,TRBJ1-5,TGTGCCAGCAGCTCCAACCAGGGACCGAATCAGCCCCAGCATTTT,CASSSNQGPNQPQHF
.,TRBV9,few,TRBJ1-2,TGTGCCAGCAGCGCAGGGAGAGGGAACTATGGCTACACCTTC,CASSAGRGNYGYTF
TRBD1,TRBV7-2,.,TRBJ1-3,TGTGCCAGCAGCCAAGGGACAGGGGAAGGAAACACCATATATTTT,CASSQGTGEGNTIYF
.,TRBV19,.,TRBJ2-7,TGTGCCAGTAGTCGTCCGGGGGCGGATTACGAGCAGTACTTC,CASSRPGADYEQYF
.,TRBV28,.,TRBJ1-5,TGTGCCAGCAGTTTAATAGGACAGTCGTATTATAGCAATCAGCCCCAGCATTTT,CASSLIGQSYYSNQPQHF
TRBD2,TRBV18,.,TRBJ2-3,TGTGCCAGCTCACCGGGGACTAGCGAGGGTACGCAGTATTTT,CASSPGTSEGTQYF
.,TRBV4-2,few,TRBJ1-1,TGTGCCAGCAGCCAAGTGGGGGATGCGAACACTGAAGCTTTCTTT,CASSQVGDANTEAFF
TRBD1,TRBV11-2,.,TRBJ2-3,TGTGCCAGCAGCTTCCAGGGGGCAAATCAAGATACGCAGTATTTT,CASSFQGANQDTQYF
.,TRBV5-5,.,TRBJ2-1,TGTGCCAGCAGCCCCTGGGGAAATGAGCAGTTCTTC,CASSPWGNEQFF
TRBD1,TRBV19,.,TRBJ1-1,TGTGCCAGTAGTACCCCGGGCAGGGGGAAGCACGTGGGCACTGAAGCTTTCTTT,CASSTPGRGKHVGTEAFF
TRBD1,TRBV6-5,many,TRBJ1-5,TGTGCCAGCAGTGGACAGGGGGATCAGCCCCAGCATTTT,CASSGQGDQPQHF
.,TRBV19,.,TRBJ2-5,TGTGCCAGTAGTATAAGGGTCGGGCGGCCTACTCAAGAGACCCAGTACTTC,CASSIRVGRPTQETQYF
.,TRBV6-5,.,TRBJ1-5,TGTGCCAGCAGTTACGGGGGAGCTGGCAATCAGCCCCAGCATTTT,CASSYGGAGNQPQHF
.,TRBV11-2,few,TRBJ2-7,TGTGCCAGCAGACCAATCTTCGGGGTGGATGTGACGGAGCAGTACTTC,CASRPIFGVDVTEQYF
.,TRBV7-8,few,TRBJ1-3,TGTGCCAGCAGCTTGGAGGGACACCGGACTGGAAACACCATATATTTT,CASSLEGHRTGNTIYF
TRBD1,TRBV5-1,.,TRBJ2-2,TGCGCCAGCAGCCCACCCGGGACAGGTAACACCGGGGAGCTGTTTTTT,CASSPPGTGNTGELFF
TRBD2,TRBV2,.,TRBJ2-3,TGTGCCAGCAGAGAACTACTAGCGGGGGGGCGCACAGATACGCAGTATTTT,CASRELLAGGRTDTQYF
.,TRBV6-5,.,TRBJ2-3,TGTGCCAGCAGTTACAGGGATAGTACAGATACGCAGTATTTT,CASSYRDSTDTQYF
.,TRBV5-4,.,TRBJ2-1,TGTGCCAGCAGCTTCCGCCTTGGATCCTACAATGAGCAGTTCTTC,CASSFRLGSYNEQFF
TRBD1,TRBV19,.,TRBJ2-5,TGTGCCAGTAGTATGTGGGCCCCCCGGGACAGGGGGCTGGAGACCCAGTACTTC,CASSMWAPRDRGLETQYF
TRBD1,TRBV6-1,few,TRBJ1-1,TGTGCCAGCAGCCCCAGGGGGTTGAACACTGAAGCTTTCTTT,CASSPRGLNTEAFF
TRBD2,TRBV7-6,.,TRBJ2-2,TGTGCCAGCAGCTTAGGACTAGCGGGAGTCGGGGAGCTGTTTTTT,CASSLGLAGVGELFF
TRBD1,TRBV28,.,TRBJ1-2,TGTGCCAGCAGTCTACAGGGGCAGTATGGCTACACCTTC,CASSLQGQYGYTF
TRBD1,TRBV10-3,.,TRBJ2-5,TGTGCCATCAGTGCCACAGGGGAAAAAGAGACCCAGTACTTC,CAISATGEKETQYF
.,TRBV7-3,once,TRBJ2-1,TGTGCCAGCAGCCCGAGGGGGTTAGCAGGGAAACAGTTCTTC,CASSPRGLAGKQFF
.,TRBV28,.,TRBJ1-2,TGTGCCAGCTTAGAGAAGCGTGATGGCTACACCTTC,CASLEKRDGYTF
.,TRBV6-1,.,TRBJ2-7,TGTGCCAGCAGTGAACTCCCTAACACCTACGAGCAGTACTTC,CASSELPNTYEQYF
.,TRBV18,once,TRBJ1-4,TGTGCCAGCTCCGTGTCAACTACAACTAATGAAAAACTGTTTTTT,CASSVSTTTNEKLFF
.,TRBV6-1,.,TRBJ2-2,TGTGCCAGCAGGGGATGGGGTACCACCGGGGAGCTGTTTTTT,CASRGWGTTGELFF
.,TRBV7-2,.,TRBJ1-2,TGTGCCAGCAGCCCCCAGGGACACCAAACTATCTATGGCTACACCTTC,CASSPQGHQTIYGYTF
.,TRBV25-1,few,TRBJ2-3,TGTGCCAGCAGTGAATTGGGACCGAGCACAGATACGCAGTATTTT,CASSELGPSTDTQYF
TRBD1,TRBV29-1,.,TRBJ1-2,TGCAGCGTTAGTCCGGACAGGGGGCGAGATGGCTACACCTTC,CSVSPDRGRDGYTF
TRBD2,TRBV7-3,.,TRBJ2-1,TGTGCCAGCAGCCCAGGCCGACTAGCGACCTACAATGAGCGGTTCTTC,CASSPGRLATYNERFF
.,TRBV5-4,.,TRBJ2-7,TGTGCCAGCAGCGTCGGGACTGACTCCTACGAGCAGTACTTC,CASSVGTDSYEQYF
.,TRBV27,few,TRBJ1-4,TGTGCCAGCAGTTTATTTACTCACGGTAATGAAAAACTGTTTTTT,CASSLFTHGNEKLFF
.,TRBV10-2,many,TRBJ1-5,TGCGCCAGCAGGGATCAGGGCCTGGTGGCCCAGCATTTT,CASRDQGLVAQHF
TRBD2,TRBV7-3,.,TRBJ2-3,TGTGCCAGCAGCTTAAGTCTAGCGGGTATAGATACGCAGTATTTT,CASSLSLAGIDTQYF
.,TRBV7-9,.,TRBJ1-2,TGTGCCAGCAGCCTAGGACAAAGCGGCTATGGCTACACCTTC,CASSLGQSGYGYTF
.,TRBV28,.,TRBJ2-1,TGTGCCAGCAGTTTTTTCTCTGGGCAGTACTACAATGAGCAGTTCTTC,CASSFFSGQYYNEQFF